This T cell receptor (beta chain) was sequenced during a study of T-cell memory formation after mild COVID-19. Across the whole study: Clusters of TCRs were largely donor specific. Study-wide points: Clones which contracted sat mainly in CM and EM if CD4+, and in EMRA if CD8+. Cross-reactive memory seemingly joined, as some responding clones were found in pre-infection memory.

CDR3 size: 14 residues. The germline gives CDR1 LNHNV, CDR2 YYDKDF (reference sequence). The V end was cut by 5 bases, the J end by 1 base, with 8 bases between. TCR alpha and TCR beta cDNA libraries carrying sample barcodes and UMIs were produced by 5'RACE using constant-segment primers. MiXCR, applied by TCRdb to the 5' RACE reads, yields one record per CDR3 protein. This sample has about 82,000 distinct CDR3 sequences, with 10% to 15% found just once. This clonotype appeared a few times. The antigen is undetermined. V is TRBV15 and J is TRBJ2-2, with TRBD1 as a possible D gene (5 bases). The sample consisted of PBMCs or a T cell subset sorted from them (not recorded which). The clonotype was recovered from an adult woman who had mild COVID-19 (a few samples of this study predate the infection). Cell type and time point are not known. CDR3 coding DNA: TGTGCCACCAGCGCCACAGGGAACACCGGGGAGCTGTTTTTT. It codes for CATSATGNTGELFF. Full variable domain (remainder filled in from reference TRBV15 and TRBJ2-2): DAMVIQNPRYQVTQFGKPVTLSCSQTLNHNVMYWYQQKSSQAPKLLFHYYDKDFNNEADTPDNFQSRRPNTSFCFLDIRSPGLGDTAMYLCATSATGNTGELFFGEGSRLTVL.